These 11 T cell receptor beta chains originate from one sample sequenced in a study of blood T cell repertoires in COVID-19. Here immunoSEQ multiplex PCR was the method, and the copy in TCRdb shows in-frame clones only, minus some. The sample lists about 28,000 clones; around 72% were seen once. Specimen: peripheral blood. These receptors came from a boy between 2 and 10 years old with active or convalescent COVID-19.

This clone is deemed medium-sized. V gene TRBV7-2 combines with J gene TRBJ1-1, with 7 bases matching TRBD1. Germline-derived CDR1 and CDR2 are SGHTA and FQGNSA. The trim removed 3 bases at V and 5 bases at J, leaving 9 bases unmatched. CDR3 length equals 15 residues. CDR3 in amino acids: CASSFPGQARTEAFF. CDR3 DNA sequence: TGTGCCAGCAGCTTCCCCGGACAGGCCAGAACTGAAGCTTTCTTT.

The gene calls are TRBV19 and TRBJ1-6, with 7 bases matching TRBD1. V shed 5 bases, J shed 0 bases, and the junction held 7 bases outside the gene matches. CDR1 and CDR2 (germline): LNHDA, SQIVND (reference sequence). The CDR3 extends over 17 amino acids. The CDR3 DNA is TGTGCCAGTAGTCCTCCGACAGGGAGCTCCTATAATTCACCCCTCCACTTT. Its protein is CASSPPTGSSYNSPLHF.

This chain uses TRBV5-1 with TRBJ2-1; 7 bases are shared with TRBD1. Per the germline V gene, CDR1 is SGHRS and CDR2 is YFSETQ. V gave up 0 bases and J gave up 10 bases; unmatched junction bases: 4. The CDR3 is made up of 13 amino acids. The CDR3 nucleotides read TGCGCCAGCAGCTTGGAAACAGGGGACGAGCAGTTCTTC. The encoded protein is CASSLETGDEQFF.

The chain links TRBV7-3 to TRBJ2-2; possible D gene TRBD1, 6 bases. The CDR3 loop spans 15 amino acids. V lost 5 bases and J 4 bases, leaving 14 bases between the germline ends. Germline V gives CDR1 SGHTA, CDR2 FQGTGA. CDR3 sequence: CASSPTGTITGELFF. CDR3 coding DNA: TGTGCCAGCAGCCCTACTGGGACAATCACCGGGGAGCTGTTTTTT.

This clone was picked up a small number of times. The chain has TRBV5-1 and TRBJ2-3, with 7 bases identical to TRBD1. This CDR3 is built from 17 residues. In germline, CDR1 is SGHRS, CDR2 YFSETQ. Trimming at V came to 7 bases and at J to 1 base, leaving 15 bases not matched to a gene. Here the CDR3 DNA reads TGCGCCAGCTCACAGATCTTGACAGGGCCCCGCACAGATACGCAGTATTTT. Protein product: CASSQILTGPRTDTQYF.

The chain couples TRBV7-9 to TRBJ1-1, with 7 nucleotides matching TRBD1. Germline CDR1 is SEHNR and CDR2 is FQNEAQ (reference sequence). Germline trimming cut 1 base from V and 4 bases from J; bases unmatched to any gene: 15. The CDR3 runs to 18 residues. The CDR3 sequence: CASSLGVRQGRKGTEAFF. CDR3 nucleotide sequence: TGTGCCAGCAGCTTAGGTGTCCGACAGGGAAGGAAAGGCACTGAAGCTTTCTTT.

The J gene is TRBJ2-3, the V gene TRBV9; 12 bases align to TRBD2. CDR3 length: 16 residues. After removal of 0 bases from V and 6 bases from J, the junction contained 5 bases not matched to a gene. The germline V gene has CDR1 SGDLS and CDR2 YYNGEE. The CDR3 loop is CASSVVPLAGGDTQYF. CDR3 DNA: TGTGCCAGCAGCGTAGTTCCCCTAGCGGGAGGGGATACGCAGTATTTT.

The gene calls are TRBV5-1 and TRBJ1-6; D is possibly TRBD1 (6 bases). From germline, CDR1 is SGHRS and CDR2 YFSETQ. V gave up 1 base and J gave up 6 bases, with 8 bases separating them. The CDR3 length is 14 residues. The CDR3 protein is CASSLQGSNSPLHF. As DNA, the CDR3 is TGCGCCAGCAGCTTGCAGGGGAGTAATTCACCCCTCCACTTT.

The J gene is TRBJ2-3, the V gene TRBV5-8; the match to TRBD1 covers 8 bases. The CDR3 extends over 15 amino acids. Looked up from germline, CDR1 is SGHTS and CDR2 is YDEGEE. J was trimmed by 3 bases and V by 4 bases; bases with no gene match: 7. The CDR3 region is CASSIGQGNTDTQYF. CDR3 DNA sequence: TGTGCCAGCAGCATCGGACAGGGTAATACAGATACGCAGTATTTT. The full variable domain, in which reference TRBV5-8 and TRBJ2-3 provide the parts outside the CDR3, is EAGVTQSPTHLIKTRGQQATLRCSPISGHTSVYWYQQALGLGLQFLLWYDEGEERNRGNFPPRFSGRQFPNYSSELNVNALELEDSALYLCASSIGQGNTDTQYFGPGTRLTVL.

About this clone itself: The same CDR3 arises from other DNA sequences in this sample as well. The V gene is TRBV3-1 (or the pseudogene TRBV3-2), the J gene TRBJ1-2; no clear D. The CDR3 has 12 residues. Trimming cost V 3 bases and J 3 bases, with 5 bases left between them. Looked up from germline, CDR1 is LGHDT and CDR2 is YNNKEL (reference sequence). The CDR3 here is CASSQNYYGYTF. DNA for the CDR3: TGTGCCAGCAGCCAGAACTACTATGGCTACACCTTC.

The chain joins TRBV6-5 to TRBJ1-1, with 9 nucleotides matching TRBD1. The V segment lost 5 bases and the J segment 2 bases; nucleotides outside the gene matches: 3. The CDR3 consists of 14 residues. Germline CDR1 and CDR2: MNHEY and SVGAGI. CDR3 nucleotides: TGTGCCAGCAGTCGGGACAGGGTAAACACTGAAGCTTTCTTT. Translating it yields CASSRDRVNTEAFF.